What follows are 7 T cell receptor beta chains derived from one specimen sequenced in a study of cytomegalovirus exposure and HLA in healthy donors. TCRdb keeps only in-frame clones here, not all; method: immunoSEQ multiplex PCR. The table lists some 140,000 clones, roughly nine tenths of them singletons. Source material: PBMCs. These TCRs come from a man younger than 30 in good health and CMV-seronegative.

This rearrangement joins TRBV6-1 to TRBJ2-7; no clear D. The CDR3 loop spans 10 amino acids. Trimming took 7 bases from V and 2 from J, leaving 3 bases between them. The germline V gene has CDR1 MNHNS and CDR2 SASEGT. As DNA, the CDR3 is TGTGCCAGCAACACCTACGAGCAGTACTTC. Its translation is CASNTYEQYF.

The chain recombines TRBV5-1 with TRBJ1-2; D perhaps matches TRBD1 (6 bases). There are 14 residues in the CDR3. Germline CDR1 reads SGHRS; CDR2 reads YFSETQ. V was pared by 0 bases and J by 5 bases, with 11 bases between. The CDR3 sequence: CASSLEGHRYGYTF. In DNA, the CDR3 is TGCGCCAGCAGCTTGGAGGGACACCGATATGGCTACACCTTC.

V and J are TRBV2 and TRBJ2-7; D unclear. Trimming stripped 6 bases from V and 5 bases from J, with 17 bases between. This CDR3 has 14 residues. CDR1 SNHLY and CDR2 FYNNEI come from the germline V gene. In DNA form, the CDR3 reads TGTGCCAGCAGGACCACCGCTAGTCCCCACGAGCAGTACTTC. It is translated as CASRTTASPHEQYF.

The count of this clone is one. This chain joins TRBV28 and TRBJ1-2; D possibly corresponds to TRBD1 (6 bases). V shed 6 bases and J shed 8 bases, with 22 bases lying between them. The germline V gene encodes CDR1 MDHEN and CDR2 SYDVKM. The CDR3 is made up of 15 amino acids. The CDR3 protein is CASSQGTTTLWGYTF. Written as DNA, the CDR3 is TGTGCCAGCAGCCAGGGGACAACAACCCTGTGGGGCTACACCTTC.

The J gene is TRBJ2-7, the V gene TRBV4-1; 7 bases line up with TRBD1. Trimming at V came to 1 base and at J to 4 bases, leaving 19 bases not matched to a gene. The CDR3 has 19 amino acids. The germline V gene has CDR1 MGHRA and CDR2 YSYEKL. CDR3 residues: CASSQAWMNHGTESYEQYF. In nucleotides, the CDR3 is TGCGCCAGCAGCCAAGCCTGGATGAACCACGGGACAGAATCTTACGAGCAGTACTTC.

This clone was seen more than once but under ten times. The CDR3 protein is CASSDPPAGDQPQHF. Written as DNA, the CDR3 is TGTGCCAGCAGTGACCCCCCTGCGGGGGATCAGCCCCAGCATTTT. The chain joins TRBV2 to TRBJ1-5, with D maybe TRBD1 (5 bases). Germline-derived CDR1 and CDR2 are SNHLY and FYNNEI. With 3 bases removed from V and 5 bases from J, the gap between germline ends came to 14 bases. The length of the CDR3 is 15 residues.

The gene calls are TRBV27 and TRBJ2-3; D remains unclear. The CDR3 is 16 amino acids. V was pared by 2 bases and J by 0 bases, with 12 bases between. CDR1 is MNHEY, CDR2 SMNVEV, per germline (reference sequence). As DNA, the CDR3 is TGTGCCAGCAGTTTAATCTTTCCCTCTAGCACAGATACGCAGTATTTT. It specifies CASSLIFPSSTDTQYF.